The 16 T cell receptor beta chains given below trace back to one sample, sequenced in a study of OX40 agonist ivuxolimab in advanced cancers. Assay used: immunoSEQ multiplex PCR; TCRdb lists only in-frame clones, some missing. This sample carries around 68,000 clones, more than 75% of them seen once, and the ten largest clones take 15% to 20%. The sequenced sample was CD4+ or CD8+ T cells sorted from blood, obtained in a trial of the OX40 agonist ivuxolimab. The receptor source for this set is an adult with an advanced solid tumor such as melanoma, head and neck, liver or kidney cancer.

The chain uses TRBV11-2 and TRBJ2-7; 7 bases are shared with TRBD1. V lost 5 bases and J lost 0; bases outside the gene matches: 4. CDR1 SGHAT and CDR2 FQNNGV come from the germline V gene. The CDR3 has 14 residues. DNA of the CDR3: TGTGCCAGCAGCGGGGACAGAAACTCCTACGAGCAGTACTTC. Translated: CASSGDRNSYEQYF.

V is TRBV2 and J is TRBJ2-1; a weak D match, TRBD2 (6 bases). The V end lost 4 bases, the J end lost 1 base, and 8 bases lay between the germline ends. CDR3 size: 14 residues. Germline V gene sequence: CDR1 SNHLY, CDR2 FYNNEI. The CDR3 loop reads CASSVGSSYNEQFF. The CDR3 DNA is TGTGCCAGCAGTGTCGGGAGTTCCTACAATGAGCAGTTCTTC.

This rearrangement joins TRBV4-2 to TRBJ2-7, with no clear D. This CDR3 contains 16 residues. From germline, CDR1 is LGHNA and CDR2 YNFKEQ. Trimming took 0 bases from V and 4 from J, leaving 16 bases between them. CDR3 DNA: TGTGCCAGCAGCCAAGATCTTGGCGGAAGGTTTTACGAGCAGTACTTC. Encoded protein: CASSQDLGGRFYEQYF.

The rearrangement joins TRBV21-1 to TRBJ2-5; no check of the table's D call, TRBD2, against the DNA was made. TRBV21-1 is a pseudogene segment. The CDR3 extends over 16 amino acids. CDR3 sequence (DNA): TGTGCCAGCAGCATCCGGGGGGGCAGTTCGGAAGAGACCCAGTACTTC. As protein: CASSIRGGSSEETQYF.

This rearrangement joins TRBV2 to TRBJ2-1; D ambiguous. Trimming took 4 bases from V and 9 from J, leaving 13 bases between them. There are 13 residues in the CDR3. The germline V gene encodes CDR1 SNHLY and CDR2 FYNNEI. The DNA of the CDR3 is TGTGCCAGCAGTGGTTTGTGGCTGGCTGAGCAGTTCTTC. Its protein product is CASSGLWLAEQFF.

The rearrangement uses TRBV6-5 and TRBJ2-4; weak D call: TRBD2 (6 bases). Deletions cut 0 bases from V and 6 bases from J, with 9 bases between. Germline V CDR1 and CDR2: MNHEY, SVGAGI. The CDR3 loop spans 14 amino acids. For the CDR3, the DNA is TGTGCCAGCAGTTACTCGCGGGGAAGAAACATTCAGTACTTC. This translates into CASSYSRGRNIQYF.

This clone has just one count. The V and J genes are TRBV2 and TRBJ2-7; 13 bases line up with TRBD2. There are 16 residues in the CDR3. Germline V gene sequence: CDR1 SNHLY, CDR2 FYNNEI. Trimming cost V 3 bases and J 7 bases; bases outside gene matches: 9. The DNA of the CDR3 is TGTGCCAGCAGTGAGACTAGCGGGAGGCCCGGAGGAGAGCAGTACTTC. Amino acid sequence: CASSETSGRPGGEQYF.

The rearrangement links TRBV5-1 to TRBJ1-3; the D gene is possibly TRBD1 (5 bases). Germline V gene lookup returns CDR1 SGHRS and CDR2 YFSETQ. V was shortened by 3 bases and J by 0 bases, with 13 bases between the two germline ends. This CDR3 is 16 amino acids long. CDR3 region: CASSSDGAPSGNTIYF. In nucleotides, the CDR3 is TGCGCCAGCAGCTCGGATGGGGCCCCCTCTGGAAACACCATATATTTT.

The rearrangement joins TRBV15 to TRBJ2-1; D gene ambiguous. This CDR3 comprises 14 residues. The germline V gene encodes CDR1 LNHNV and CDR2 YYDKDF (reference sequence). Trimming shortened V by 5 bases and J by 6 bases, and 14 bases separated the two germline ends. The CDR3: CATSLWSLGNEQFF. CDR3 nucleotides: TGTGCCACCAGCCTGTGGAGTTTAGGCAATGAGCAGTTCTTC. Using reference TRBV15 and TRBJ2-1 for the parts outside the CDR3, the full variable domain is DAMVIQNPRYQVTQFGKPVTLSCSQTLNHNVMYWYQQKSSQAPKLLFHYYDKDFNNEADTPDNFQSRRPNTSFCFLDIRSPGLGDTAMYLCATSLWSLGNEQFFGPGTRLTVL.

The gene calls are TRBV28 and TRBJ1-1; 7 bases align to TRBD1. The CDR3 is made up of 15 amino acids. Germline CDR1 and CDR2: MDHEN and SYDVKM. J lost 4 bases, V lost 2 bases, and 7 bases had no gene match. The CDR3 region is CASSLGQVWGTEAFF. The CDR3 DNA is TGTGCCAGCAGTTTAGGACAGGTATGGGGCACTGAAGCTTTCTTT.

This clone was seen only once. The rearrangement joins TRBV21-1 to TRBJ1-4; the D call TRBD1 from the table was never checked on the DNA. TRBV21-1 is described as a pseudogene. The CDR3 totals 14 residues. CDR3 DNA: TGTGCCAGCAGGATGGGAGAGGGACAGGAAAAACTGTTTTTT. It translates to CASRMGEGQEKLFF.

V gene TRBV19 combines with J gene TRBJ2-5; no reliable D call. Trimming shortened V by 5 bases and J by 4 bases, and 11 bases separated the two germline ends. Germline CDR1 LNHDA, CDR2 SQIVND (reference sequence). The CDR3 consists of 13 residues. The CDR3 loop is CASSESGRETQYF. The CDR3 region has the DNA TGTGCCAGTAGTGAGAGTGGACGAGAGACCCAGTACTTC.

CDR3 amino acids: CASRRDRDTEAFF. CDR3 DNA sequence: TGCGCCAGCAGGAGGGACAGGGATACTGAAGCTTTCTTT. The chain couples TRBV10-1 to TRBJ1-1, with 9 bases matching TRBD1. The CDR3 is 13 residues long. Germline V CDR1 and CDR2: WNHNN, SYGVQD (reference sequence). J was trimmed by 5 bases and V by 6 bases; bases with no gene match: 4.

The chain links TRBV10-3 to TRBJ1-1; TRBD1 agrees at 7 bases. The V gene's germline CDR1 is ENHRY and CDR2 SYGVKD. J lost 1 base, V lost 7 bases, and 12 bases had no gene match. The length of the CDR3 is 16 residues. The DNA of the CDR3 is TGTGCCATCAAAGGGGAACAGGGGACCGGGAACACTGAAGCTTTCTTT. As protein: CAIKGEQGTGNTEAFF.

Note on this clone: Germline is not matched at one junction end, which may reflect a read error. The chain has TRBV5-1 and TRBJ1-2, with D possibly being TRBD1 (5 bases). The length of the CDR3 is 11 residues. Looked up from germline, CDR1 is SGHRS and CDR2 is YFSETQ. CDR3 coding DNA: TGCGCCAGCAGCCAGGGCACTGTACCTTCTTTC. Its translation is CASSQGTVPSF.

The V call is TRBV4-2, the J call TRBJ2-3, with TRBD1 identical over 7 bases. The CDR3 contains 16 residues. Trimming took 0 bases from V and 4 from J; bases not matched to a gene: 7. Germline CDR1 reads LGHNA; CDR2 reads YNFKEQ. The chain's CDR3 is CASSQDQGESADTQYF. The CDR3 nucleotides read TGTGCCAGCAGCCAAGATCAGGGGGAGTCGGCAGATACGCAGTATTTT.